The entry that follows covers one T cell receptor beta chain sequence. This clonotype has just one count. The antigen it binds to is not known. Base qualities are not provided; no much larger clone lies one nucleotide away. On its own, one read is weak support. There are 16 amino acids in the CDR3, from cysteine to phenylalanine inclusive. CDR3 DNA only is kept here, 48 bases in frame from base 1. Sequences MNHEY (CDR1) and SMNVEV (CDR2) are obtained from the germline V gene (reference sequence). At the junction V is shortened by 5 bases and J by 2 bases; bases outside the gene matches: 9. The receptor library was made with 5' RACE. Sequencing took place on an Illumina HiSeq 2500. A second PCR of about 7 to 12 cycles was run with a J-beta primer mix and a sample-barcoded 5' primer. Each TCR beta cDNA molecule received a unique molecular identifier from a template-switch 5' adaptor carrying 12 random nucleotides. Each sample yielded at least 3 million CDR3-containing paired-end reads. The Mint cDNA synthesis kit, primed by a TRBC-specific oligonucleotide, was used to synthesize first-strand cDNA from all RNA. After uracil-DNA glycosylase treatment, a first 18-cycle PCR used universal primers M1SS and BC2_uni_R on all cDNA. The published analysis was carried out like this. For normalization, 1 million high-quality reads, each with a distinct molecular identifier, were randomly selected from each sample. Instead of being binned into consensus sequences, reads with shared molecular identifiers were discarded. MiTCR, run with a Q25 quality threshold and the strictest error-elimination algorithm, handled CDR3 identification, clonotype clustering and error correction. A nonparametric unseen species model using Euler transformation provided a lower-bound estimate of total TCR beta diversity. The public reads were reanalyzed by TCRdb: fastp trimming at Q25, MiXCR alignment, in-frame beta chains only. Every entry covers one CDR3 protein and lists the most common genes and DNA from its rows. TCRdb, rather than the study authors, made the V and J calls. The sample table contains hundreds of thousands of distinct CDR3 sequences; only one count was recorded for roughly 44% of them. The ten largest clones capture roughly a fifth of the sample.

The data were taken from a study of blood T cells in healthy people across ages (dated by TCRdb to between 2014 and 2017). For context, the study as a whole: In model experiments, roughly one uniquely barcoded TCR beta cDNA molecule per two T cells was captured by template switching. To track age-related changes in TCR beta repertoire diversity, the study relied on deep sequencing normalized with unique cDNA molecular identifiers. Four age groups were formed from the donors: young (average about 16 years), middle-aged (around 39), aged (roughly 59) and long-lived (approximately 78). To avoid experimental bias, donors of different ages were distributed randomly across sequencing lanes. The study analyzed two additional independent replicas of 1 million unique cDNA reads from the same blood draw for two donors, one aged 18 to 30 and one aged 80 or older. Overall study results and their limits: Because donor CMV infection status was unknown, age-related changes in expanded clonotypes were potentially confounded. A strong correlation was found between observed TCR beta diversity and the percentage of naive T cells measured by flow cytometry. Conclusive comparison of naive and antigen-experienced compartments was prevented by the profiling of bulk unsorted PBMCs. Compared with the aged group, the long-lived group had more naive CD4+ T cells, fewer expanded clones and increased TCR diversity, a pattern suggesting age selection. As age increased, observed TCR beta diversity per million T cells dropped in a roughly linear way, and a significant reduction was already evident by age about 40. Estimates of total diversity based on one million sequenced T cells were regarded as lower bounds and as underestimates.

The donors were roughly 40 Caucasian individuals from Russia, aged 6 to 90 years, who were systemically healthy. Each donor gave 8 to 10 milliliters of peripheral blood, collected into EDTA-treated Vacutainer tubes. Ficoll-Paque density-gradient centrifugation was used to isolate PBMCs, with at least 7 million per sample. Trizol reagent was used to extract total RNA from PBMCs, with at least 5 micrograms per sample. For every donor, an aliquot of PBMCs went through flow cytometry to measure the percentages of naive CD45RAhigh/CD27high T cells. Sequences were obtained from blood. The chain joins TRBV27 to TRBJ1-5; 7 central bases correspond to TRBD1. The receptor's source is a man aged 55 to 70 in good health. In nucleotides, the sequence is TGTGCCAGCAGTCCGACCAGGGGGGTTGGCAATCAGCCCCAGCATTTT. Translated, this is CASSPTRGVGNQPQHF.